Following are 28 T cell receptor beta chains from one sample sequenced in a study of OX40 agonist ivuxolimab in advanced cancers. Assay used: immunoSEQ multiplex PCR; TCRdb lists only in-frame clones, some missing. The repertoire consists of 80,000 or so clones, with just under 85% occurring once and the leading ten covering 1.5% to 2%. The starting material was CD4+ or CD8+ T cells sorted from blood, obtained in a trial of the OX40 agonist ivuxolimab. These receptors came from an adult with an advanced solid tumor such as melanoma, head and neck, liver or kidney cancer.

The chain employs TRBV6-6 and TRBJ1-6, with D possibly matching TRBD1 (6 bases). The V end was cut by 5 bases, the J end by 5 bases, with 16 bases between. Germline assignment: CDR1 MNHNY and CDR2 SVGAGI (reference sequence). The CDR3 runs to 16 residues. The CDR3 bases are TGTGCCAGCAGTCTGGGAATAGACAGGAATAATTCACCCCTCCACTTT. Amino acid sequence: CASSLGIDRNNSPLHF.

The V gene is TRBV7-9, the J gene TRBJ2-1, with 10 nucleotides matching TRBD2. With V trimmed by 3 bases and J by 10 bases, 9 bases remained unmatched. Germline V gene lookup returns CDR1 SEHNR and CDR2 FQNEAQ (reference sequence). This CDR3 is built from 15 residues. In DNA form, the CDR3 reads TGTGCCAGCAGCTTGGGCCTAGCGGGAGAAGTAGAGCAGTTCTTC. It encodes CASSLGLAGEVEQFF. The full variable domain, with the rest looked up from reference TRBV7-9 and TRBJ2-1, is DTGVSQNPRHKITKRGQNVTFRCDPISEHNRLYWYRQTLGQGPEFLTYFQNEAQLEKSRLLSDRFSAERPKGSFSTLEIQRTEQGDSAMYLCASSLGLAGEVEQFFGPGTRLTVL.

The chain is built from TRBV27 and TRBJ1-2, with D unresolved. Germline V gene lookup returns CDR1 MNHEY and CDR2 SMNVEV (reference sequence). Trimming cost V 0 bases and J 4 bases, with 12 bases left between them. The length of the CDR3 is 15 residues. For the CDR3, the DNA is TGTGCCAGCAGTTTATCGTCAGGCACCCTCTATGGCTACACCTTC. It specifies CASSLSSGTLYGYTF.

The chain joins TRBV6-1 to TRBJ2-3; D gene unclear. The CDR3 has 12 residues. V lost 8 bases, J lost 4 bases, and 10 bases lay in between. Germline V gene sequence: CDR1 MNHNS, CDR2 SASEGT. In DNA form, the CDR3 reads TGTGCCAGCGGGCTAGAACCAGATACGCAGTATTTT. Translation: CASGLEPDTQYF.

This chain links TRBV4-2 with TRBJ1-2; D is unclear. Looked up from germline, CDR1 is LGHNA and CDR2 is YNFKEQ. The V gene lost 0 bases and the J gene lost 3 bases, with 14 bases spanning the gap. CDR3 size: 16 residues. The CDR3 is CASSQDTGREDYGYTF. CDR3 bases: TGTGCCAGCAGCCAAGATACCGGGAGGGAGGACTATGGCTACACCTTC.

The chain has TRBV5-1 and TRBJ1-2, with 8 nucleotides matching TRBD1. The CDR3 is 14 amino acids. With V trimmed by 1 base and J by 6 bases, 5 bases remained unmatched. Germline-derived CDR1 and CDR2 are SGHRS and YFSETQ. The CDR3 nucleotides read TGCGCCAGCAGCTTGTATACAGGGGGGAATGGCTACACCTTC. Its translation: CASSLYTGGNGYTF.

The chain uses TRBV10-2 and TRBJ2-2; 12 positions match TRBD2. This CDR3 has 15 residues. The germline gives CDR1 WSHSY, CDR2 SAAADI. V lost 2 bases, J lost 5 bases, and 0 bases stayed unmatched. The CDR3 is CASSEGLAGTGELFF. Written as DNA, the CDR3 is TGCGCCAGCAGTGAGGGACTAGCGGGAACCGGGGAGCTGTTTTTT.

This clone has only a few counts. This sequence joins TRBV19 and TRBJ2-1; 9 nucleotides match TRBD2. From germline, CDR1 is LNHDA and CDR2 SQIVND (reference sequence). Trimming at V came to 6 bases and at J to 5 bases, leaving 8 bases not matched to a gene. This CDR3 contains 15 residues. CDR3 protein: CASSQTSGLNNEQFF. CDR3 sequence (DNA): TGTGCCAGTAGCCAGACTAGCGGTCTAAACAATGAGCAGTTCTTC.

The rearrangement uses TRBV15 and TRBJ2-7; tentative D call: TRBD2 (6 bases). This CDR3 has 13 amino acids. Trimming removed 3 bases from V and 2 bases from J, with 8 bases in between. CDR1 and CDR2 (germline): LNHNV, YYDKDF (reference sequence). The CDR3 loop reads CATSRGGPYEQYF. The CDR3 DNA is TGTGCCACCAGCAGGGGGGGACCCTACGAGCAGTACTTC. Variable domain in full (rest from reference TRBV15 and TRBJ2-7): DAMVIQNPRYQVTQFGKPVTLSCSQTLNHNVMYWYQQKSSQAPKLLFHYYDKDFNNEADTPDNFQSRRPNTSFCFLDIRSPGLGDTAMYLCATSRGGPYEQYFGPGTRLTVT.

The chain links TRBV27 to TRBJ2-1, with a possible D match to TRBD2 (5 bases). V dropped 6 bases and J dropped 4 bases, with 10 bases sitting between them. CDR1 is MNHEY and CDR2 is SMNVEV in the germline V gene (reference sequence). The CDR3 consists of 13 residues. The CDR3 nucleotides are TGTGCCAGCAGCTTCAGAGGGTACAATGAGCAGTTCTTC. Its protein product is CASSFRGYNEQFF.

The chain uses TRBV25-1 and TRBJ1-2; no reliable D call. This CDR3 is built from 10 residues. Looked up from germline, CDR1 is MGHDK and CDR2 is SYGVNS. The germline V and J ends were trimmed by 10 bases and 8 bases, with 11 bases remaining between them. The CDR3 sequence: CATMEGGYTF. Here the CDR3 DNA reads TGTGCCACTATGGAGGGAGGCTACACCTTC.

J is TRBJ1-3 and V is TRBV7-8; D is undetermined. Trimming cost V 2 bases and J 0 bases, with 8 bases left between them. The CDR3 is made up of 15 amino acids. Looked up from germline, CDR1 is SGHVS and CDR2 is FQNEAQ. The CDR3, as DNA: TGTGCCAGCAGCTTACGGATATTCTCTGGAAACACCATATATTTT. Its protein product is CASSLRIFSGNTIYF.

This chain connects TRBV7-2 to TRBJ2-2; D assignment may be TRBD1 or TRBD2 (5 bases each). The CDR3 length is 16 residues. Germline V gives CDR1 SGHTA, CDR2 FQGNSA. V was cut by 6 bases and J by 4 bases, with 18 bases left in between. CDR3 in DNA: TGTGCCAGCAGGACCCGGGACGAAGTTTCCACCGGGGAGCTGTTTTTT. Translation: CASRTRDEVSTGELFF.

V usage is TRBV28 and J usage is TRBJ2-7; D may be TRBD1 (5 bases). The germline V gene encodes CDR1 MDHEN and CDR2 SYDVKM. The germline V and J ends were trimmed by 7 bases and 4 bases, with 11 bases remaining between them. The CDR3 consists of 12 residues. CDR3 sequence: CASTGRAYEQYF. For the CDR3, the DNA is TGTGCCAGCACGGGCAGGGCGTACGAGCAGTACTTC.

The chain couples TRBV18 to TRBJ2-3, with D unresolved. Trimming stripped 3 bases from V and 0 bases from J, with 4 bases between. The CDR3 contains 13 residues. Per the germline V gene, CDR1 is KGHSH and CDR2 is LQKENI. The CDR3 sequence: CASSPSSTDTQYF. In DNA form, the CDR3 reads TGTGCCAGCTCACCCTCGAGCACAGATACGCAGTATTTT.

V usage is TRBV19 and J usage is TRBJ2-1; D call uncertain. This CDR3 has 15 residues. CDR1 is LNHDA and CDR2 is SQIVND in the germline V gene (reference sequence). Trimming shortened V by 4 bases and J by 0 bases, and 10 bases separated the two germline ends. The CDR3 loop is CASSTGPSSYNEQFF. The CDR3 nucleotides are TGTGCCAGTAGTACGGGCCCCAGCTCCTACAATGAGCAGTTCTTC. Full variable domain (rest looked up from reference TRBV19 and TRBJ2-1): DGGITQSPKYLFRKEGQNVTLSCEQNLNHDAMYWYRQDPGQGLRLIYYSQIVNDFQKGDIAEGYSVSREKKESFPLTVTSAQKNPTAFYLCASSTGPSSYNEQFFGPGTRLTVL.

The table lists this clone with a count of one. The V call is TRBV7-2, the J call TRBJ1-5; 7 bases map to TRBD1. CDR1 and CDR2 from the germline V gene are SGHTA and FQGNSA. This CDR3 spans 16 amino acids. V lost 3 bases and J lost 2; bases outside the gene matches: 7. The CDR3 sequence: CASSLGGGWGNQPQHF. The CDR3 nucleotides read TGTGCCAGCAGCTTGGGAGGGGGCTGGGGCAATCAGCCCCAGCATTTT.

The V call is TRBV6-5, the J call TRBJ2-7; TRBD2 is a possible D gene (5 bases). There are 15 residues in the CDR3. V lost 0 bases and J 4 bases, leaving 13 bases between the germline ends. Germline-derived CDR1 and CDR2 are MNHEY and SVGAGI. CDR3 protein: CASSYSGGPGYEQYF. The CDR3 region has the DNA TGTGCCAGCAGTTACTCAGGTGGGCCGGGGTACGAGCAGTACTTC.

The genes are TRBV5-1 and TRBJ2-3, with TRBD1 identical over 9 bases. In germline, CDR1 is SGHRS, CDR2 YFSETQ. The V gene end was trimmed by 5 bases and the J gene end by 6 bases; junction bases not matched to a gene: 10. The CDR3 extends over 15 amino acids. This CDR3 reads CASRPGQGVLDTQYF. DNA of the CDR3: TGCGCCAGCAGGCCGGGACAGGGTGTTTTGGATACGCAGTATTTT. The variable domain in full, with the rest retrieved from reference TRBV5-1 and TRBJ2-3, is KAGVTQTPRYLIKTRGQQVTLSCSPISGHRSVSWYQQTPGQGLQFLFEYFSETQRNKGNFPGRFSGRQFSNSRSEMNVSTLELGDSALYLCASRPGQGVLDTQYFGPGTRLTVL.

This clone was counted a single time. The rearrangement joins TRBV5-4 to TRBJ1-1; 10 bases fit TRBD1. Germline values: CDR1 SGHNT, CDR2 YYREEE (reference sequence). V shed 3 bases, J shed 1 base, and the junction held 3 bases outside the gene matches. The CDR3 is 15 amino acids. CDR3 DNA sequence: TGTGCCAGCAGCTCCGGGACAGGGGCGAACACTGAAGCTTTCTTT. This translates into CASSSGTGANTEAFF.

The CDR3 sequence is CASSELAGDGYTF. The CDR3 coding sequence is TGTGCCAGCAGTGAATTGGCAGGGGATGGCTACACCTTC. The rearrangement links TRBV6-1 to TRBJ1-2, with D tentatively TRBD1 (6 bases). The CDR3 extends over 13 amino acids. Looked up from germline, CDR1 is MNHNS and CDR2 is SASEGT. Deletions cut 2 bases from V and 6 bases from J, with 10 bases between.

The chain carries TRBV4-1 and TRBJ2-7; 13 bases agree with TRBD2. Per germline, CDR1 MGHRA and CDR2 YSYEKL. The CDR3 contains 16 residues. With 1 base clipped from V and 6 bases from J, the junction kept 6 bases outside the gene matches. The CDR3 nucleotides are TGCGCCAGCAGCCAAGGTACTAGCGGGAGGGCCCTCGAGCAGTACTTC. Translating gives CASSQGTSGRALEQYF.

The chain combines TRBV28 with TRBJ1-4; no clear D. V dropped 6 bases and J dropped 6 bases, with 14 bases sitting between them. The germline V gene has CDR1 MDHEN and CDR2 SYDVKM. The CDR3 spans 14 residues. The CDR3 DNA reads as TGTGCCAGCAGGGGCGGGCCTCCTTATGAAAAACTGTTTTTT. Its protein is CASRGGPPYEKLFF.

This chain joins TRBV7-8 and TRBJ2-2; D unresolved. V lost 8 bases, J lost 0 bases, and 16 bases lay in between. The CDR3 length is 16 residues. Germline V gene lookup returns CDR1 SGHVS and CDR2 FQNEAQ. CDR3 residues: CASAIRSITNTGELFF. CDR3 in DNA: TGTGCCAGCGCGATTAGGAGCATCACGAACACCGGGGAGCTGTTTTTT.

The gene calls are TRBV11-3 and TRBJ2-5; no firm D call. V was pared by 0 bases and J by 3 bases, with 5 bases between. This CDR3 is built from 13 residues. From germline, CDR1 is SGHNT and CDR2 YENEEA. The CDR3: CASSLEQKETQYF. CDR3 in DNA: TGTGCCAGCAGCTTAGAACAGAAAGAGACCCAGTACTTC.

This chain connects TRBV7-3 to TRBJ1-4; D is unclear. This CDR3 has 15 amino acids. From germline, CDR1 is SGHTA and CDR2 FQGTGA. Deletions cut 5 bases from V and 4 bases from J, with 14 bases between. In DNA, the CDR3 is TGTGCCAGCAGCACCAACCGGGCCTTTAATGAAAAACTGTTTTTT. It codes for CASSTNRAFNEKLFF.

The chain is built from TRBV7-2 and TRBJ1-1; D remains unclear. This CDR3 contains 13 residues. Germline V CDR1 and CDR2: SGHTA, FQGNSA. V shed 3 bases and J shed 3 bases, with 8 bases lying between them. The CDR3 sequence: CASSFSFDTEAFF. The CDR3 nucleotides are TGTGCCAGCAGCTTCTCGTTCGACACTGAAGCTTTCTTT.

The rearrangement uses TRBV18 and TRBJ2-3; perhaps TRBD2 as D (5 bases). Trimming left V 4 bases short and J 6 bases short, with 14 bases between. Per the germline V gene, CDR1 is KGHSH and CDR2 is LQKENI. The CDR3 extends over 14 amino acids. The chain's CDR3 is CASSLLDDRDTQYF. The CDR3 region has the DNA TGTGCCAGCTCACTACTAGACGATAGGGATACGCAGTATTTT.